The 26 T cell receptor beta chains below come from one sample, sequenced in a study of T cell repertoires in cytomegalovirus infection (dated by TCRdb to about 2019). This sample was sequenced with an Illumina HiSeq 1500. TCRdb reprocessing: public reads trimmed at Q25 with fastp, clones called with MiXCR, in-frame beta chains kept. For every CDR3 protein sequence, its rows merge into one entry that carries the most common genes and DNA. In this sample the table shows some 300,000 distinct CDR3 sequences, roughly 15% of which occur a single time. Of the sample, about 11% falls within the top ten clones. The sample consisted of PBMCs. The source is a human donor in good health (CMV status not recorded). Some clones in this sample may be carry-over from other donors' samples.

This clonotype was recorded at least ten times. This chain links TRBV10-3 with TRBJ1-2, with D tentatively TRBD1 (5 bases). The CDR3 spans 14 residues. In germline, CDR1 is ENHRY, CDR2 SYGVKD. Trimming took 0 bases from V and 5 from J, leaving 10 bases between them. This chain's CDR3 is CAISESRGVYGYTF. The CDR3 DNA reads TGTGCCATCAGTGAGTCGAGGGGAGTTTATGGCTACACCTTC.

This clonotype was seen a handful of times. V and J are TRBV12-3 or TRBV12-4 and TRBJ2-5; 11 bases line up with TRBD2. V dropped 7 bases and J dropped 5; count of bases not matched to a gene: 0. The CDR3 spans 12 residues. The CDR3 here is CASTSGGETQYF. CDR3 DNA: TGTGCCAGCACTAGCGGGGGGGAGACCCAGTACTTC.

This clonotype was seen just once. One base away lies a much larger clone, so this may be a sequencing read error. The genes are TRBV7-2 and TRBJ2-7; D is ambiguous. V lost 5 bases to trimming and J lost 5 bases, with 10 bases between them. The CDR3 contains 12 residues. Germline lookup yields CDR1 SGHTA and CDR2 FQGNSA. DNA for the CDR3: TGTGCCAGCAGCATAGGCCACGACGAGCAGTACTTC. Translating it yields CASSIGHDEQYF.

The chain joins TRBV20-1 to TRBJ2-7; D gene uncertain. V was shortened by 5 bases and J by 6 bases, with 14 bases between the two germline ends. CDR3 length equals 12 residues. The germline V gene has CDR1 DFQATT and CDR2 SNEGSKA (reference sequence). The CDR3 DNA reads TGCAGTGCTCCCAGCCCGGGTCGCGAGCAGTACTTC. Translating gives CSAPSPGREQYF.

The table lists this clonotype with a few counts. This chain uses TRBV27 with TRBJ1-4, with TRBD1 as a possible D gene (5 bases). CDR3 length equals 15 residues. The germline CDR1 and CDR2 sequences are MNHEY and SMNVEV (reference sequence). V was pared by 5 bases and J by 8 bases, with 18 bases between. The CDR3 coding sequence is TGTGCCAGCAGTCCCCTGGGCCAGGGTACGGAAAAACTGTTTTTT. It encodes CASSPLGQGTEKLFF.

J is TRBJ2-7 and V is TRBV20-1; D is possibly TRBD2 (5 bases). In germline, CDR1 is DFQATT, CDR2 SNEGSKA (reference sequence). The CDR3 extends over 17 amino acids. V lost 3 bases to trimming and J lost 0 bases, with 21 bases between them. CDR3 sequence (DNA): TGCAGTGCTAGGGGAGACTACCTGCGTAAAGGCTCCTACGAGCAGTACTTC. Amino acids: CSARGDYLRKGSYEQYF.

This clonotype was observed many times. The V and J genes are TRBV7-8 and TRBJ1-6; 8 nucleotides agree with TRBD1. Germline assignment: CDR1 SGHVS and CDR2 FQNEAQ. Germline trimming cut 4 bases from V and 7 bases from J; bases unmatched to any gene: 6. This CDR3 region has 15 residues. The CDR3 bases are TGTGCCAGCAGCTACGACAGGGGTCACAATTCACCCCTCCACTTT. Protein: CASSYDRGHNSPLHF.

J is TRBJ1-1 and V is TRBV18; TRBD1 agrees at 7 bases. The CDR3 runs to 14 residues. V was clipped by 3 bases and J by 4 bases; unmatched bases: 5. The V gene's germline CDR1 is KGHSH and CDR2 LQKENI. Here the CDR3 reads CASSPGQTFTEAFF. The DNA for the CDR3 is TGTGCCAGCTCACCGGGACAGACCTTCACTGAAGCTTTCTTT.

This clonotype was seen a few times. The V and J genes are TRBV10-3 and TRBJ1-1; D is unclear. V gave up 8 bases and J gave up 7 bases, with 11 bases separating them. The CDR3 totals 11 residues. CDR1 and CDR2 from the germline V gene are ENHRY and SYGVKD. CDR3 protein: CAIGSGNEAFF. The CDR3 nucleotides are TGTGCCATCGGCTCGGGGAATGAAGCTTTCTTT.

This clonotype occurred many times. This sequence joins TRBV28 and TRBJ1-4; the match to TRBD1 covers 9 bases. The CDR3 contains 16 residues. The trim removed 6 bases at V and 4 bases at J, leaving 9 bases unmatched. Germline CDR1 reads MDHEN; CDR2 reads SYDVKM. The CDR3 sequence is CASRSPGTGNNEKLFF. The DNA of the CDR3 is TGTGCCAGCAGGAGTCCCGGGACAGGGAATAATGAAAAACTGTTTTTT. Using reference TRBV28 and TRBJ1-4 for the parts outside the CDR3, the full variable domain is DVKVTQSSRYLVKRTGEKVFLECVQDMDHENMFWYRQDPGLGLRLIYFSYDVKMKEKGDIPEGYSVSREKKERFSLILESASTNQTSMYLCASRSPGTGNNEKLFFGSGTQLSVL.

This clonotype was seen at least ten times. The chain has TRBV27 and TRBJ2-2; a weak D match, TRBD1 (5 bases). Deletions cut 3 bases from V and 4 bases from J, with 9 bases between. CDR1 and CDR2 (germline): MNHEY, SMNVEV (reference sequence). The CDR3 sequence is 14 residues long. The CDR3 is CASSFGASTGELFF. In DNA form, the CDR3 reads TGTGCCAGCAGTTTTGGGGCATCCACCGGGGAGCTGTTTTTT.

The chain carries TRBV19 and TRBJ2-4; TRBD2 matches at 9 bases. Germline-derived CDR1 and CDR2 are LNHDA and SQIVND (reference sequence). The CDR3 is 16 amino acids. V lost 11 bases and J lost 3; bases outside the gene matches: 14. CDR3 in DNA: TGTGCCGGTAAGGGCGGGGGGGCCACGGACAAAAACATTCAGTACTTC. Its translation: CAGKGGGATDKNIQYF. Full variable domain (outside the CDR3, taken from reference TRBV19 and TRBJ2-4): DGGITQSPKYLFRKEGQNVTLSCEQNLNHDAMYWYRQDPGQGLRLIYYSQIVNDFQKGDIAEGYSVSREKKESFPLTVTSAQKNPTAFYLCAGKGGGATDKNIQYFGAGTRLSVL.

This clonotype was seen repeatedly, ten times or more. The V call is TRBV5-6, the J call TRBJ2-4, with TRBD2 matching 8 bases. CDR3 size: 16 residues. The junction had 10 bases not matched to a gene; V was cut back by 3 bases and J by 5 bases. Germline lookup yields CDR1 SGHDT and CDR2 YYEEEE. This CDR3 reads CASSSGGGRGENIQYF. For the CDR3, the DNA is TGTGCCAGCAGCTCGGGGGGGGGAAGAGGGGAAAACATTCAGTACTTC.

The table lists this clonotype with many counts. The chain is built from TRBV7-2 and TRBJ1-6, with TRBD1 as a possible D gene (5 bases). The CDR3 consists of 17 residues. V lost 1 base to trimming and J lost 5 bases, with 15 bases between them. Germline V gene data show CDR1 as SGHTA and CDR2 as FQGNSA. In DNA form, the CDR3 reads TGTGCCAGCAGCTTAGGATGGGGCCAGGCGAATAATTCACCCCTCCACTTT. It specifies CASSLGWGQANNSPLHF.

The sample holds many counts of this clonotype. The chain couples TRBV7-2 to TRBJ1-2; 9 bases agree with TRBD1. The ends lost 0 bases at V and 14 bases at J; junction bases unmatched: 7. Germline V CDR1 and CDR2: SGHTA, FQGNSA. CDR3 length equals 13 residues. The CDR3 loop is CASSLAGTGFQTF. As DNA, the CDR3 is TGTGCCAGCAGCTTAGCTGGGACAGGGTTTCAGACCTTC.

A few counts support this clonotype. The rearrangement uses TRBV20-1 and TRBJ1-2; D not certain. V lost 3 bases to trimming and J lost 4 bases, with 6 bases between them. The CDR3 runs 11 residues. Looked up from germline, CDR1 is DFQATT and CDR2 is SNEGSKA (reference sequence). Here the CDR3 DNA reads TGCAGTGCTAGTCGAGCCTATGGCTACACCTTC. It specifies CSASRAYGYTF.

In its sample, this clonotype was seen many times. The V gene is TRBV7-2, the J gene TRBJ2-3; 8 positions match TRBD1. Germline CDR1 reads SGHTA; CDR2 reads FQGNSA. J lost 2 bases, V lost 4 bases, and 8 bases had no gene match. This CDR3 spans 16 amino acids. CDR3 bases: TGTGCCAGCAGCTCGGACAGGGCTCTACCCACAGATACGCAGTATTTT. It specifies CASSSDRALPTDTQYF.

This clonotype was observed at least ten times. V is TRBV7-2 and J is TRBJ2-7; D remains ambiguous. V was clipped by 0 bases and J by 2 bases, with 5 bases between them. The CDR3 spans 13 residues. Per the germline V gene, CDR1 is SGHTA and CDR2 is FQGNSA. The CDR3 DNA sequence: TGTGCCAGCAGCTTAGCGACCCCCTACGAGCAGTACTTC. This sequence encodes CASSLATPYEQYF.

The J gene is TRBJ2-1, the V gene TRBV19, with D hard to call. The V and J ends lost 0 bases and 15 bases respectively, with 15 bases between them. Looked up from germline, CDR1 is LNHDA and CDR2 is SQIVND (reference sequence). This CDR3 comprises 13 residues. CDR3 protein: CASSIDLETWGFF. In DNA form, the CDR3 reads TGTGCCAGTAGTATAGATCTGGAAACCTGGGGGTTCTTC. Filled out from reference TRBV19 and TRBJ2-1, the complete variable domain reads DGGITQSPKYLFRKEGQNVTLSCEQNLNHDAMYWYRQDPGQGLRLIYYSQIVNDFQKGDIAEGYSVSREKKESFPLTVTSAQKNPTAFYLCASSIDLETWGFFGPGTRLTVL.

Many counts were recorded for this clonotype. V and J are TRBV12-3 or TRBV12-4 and TRBJ1-5; perhaps TRBD1 as D (5 bases). The CDR3 consists of 19 residues. V was trimmed by 5 bases and J by 2 bases, leaving 25 bases between them. The CDR3, as DNA: TGTGCCAGCAGTCGAGGGGTCAGGGTGAGGTCTGTCGGCAATCAGCCCCAGCATTTT. It encodes CASSRGVRVRSVGNQPQHF.

The CDR3 coding sequence is TGTGCCAGCAGCTTACCGCATTGGGACAGGCCGAACACCGGGGAGCTGTTTTTT. Protein: CASSLPHWDRPNTGELFF. The chain carries TRBV7-9 and TRBJ2-2, with TRBD1 matching 8 bases. CDR1 SEHNR and CDR2 FQNEAQ come from the germline V gene (reference sequence). This CDR3 contains 18 residues. V lost 2 bases to trimming and J lost 0 bases; unmatched junction nucleotides: 8.

This clonotype was counted ten times or more. The rearrangement links TRBV6-6 to TRBJ2-4; 12 nucleotides align to TRBD2. The V segment lost 6 bases and the J segment 12 bases; nucleotides outside the gene matches: 12. The germline CDR1 and CDR2 sequences are MNHNY and SVGAGI (reference sequence). The length of the CDR3 is 15 residues. The CDR3 here is CASSGTSGGFSPQYF. Here the CDR3 DNA reads TGTGCCAGCAGCGGTACTAGCGGGGGGTTTAGCCCTCAGTACTTC.

V is TRBV2 and J is TRBJ2-3; D not certain. The CDR3 is 12 residues long. V was shortened by 7 bases and J by 1 base, with 6 bases between the two germline ends. In germline, CDR1 is SNHLY, CDR2 FYNNEI. The CDR3 bases are TGTGCCAGCAAGTTCGGCACAGATACGCAGTATTTT. This gives the protein CASKFGTDTQYF.

The chain uses TRBV20-1 and TRBJ2-7; tentative D call: TRBD1 (6 bases). Trimming removed 5 bases at V and 1 base at J, with 12 bases between. The CDR3 is 13 residues long. The germline V gene encodes CDR1 DFQATT and CDR2 SNEGSKA (reference sequence). The CDR3 here is CSAASTGSYEQYF. The CDR3 DNA follows: TGCAGTGCTGCCTCGACAGGATCCTACGAGCAGTACTTC.

V and J are TRBV9 and TRBJ2-1, with 9 nucleotides matching TRBD2. V lost 2 bases and J lost 0; bases outside the gene matches: 0. The CDR3 covers 15 residues. Germline V gene data show CDR1 as SGDLS and CDR2 as YYNGEE. CDR3: CASSVTSGSYNEQFF. DNA of the CDR3: TGTGCCAGCAGCGTGACTAGCGGCTCCTACAATGAGCAGTTCTTC.

The V call is TRBV20-1, the J call TRBJ2-5, with D tentatively TRBD1 (6 bases). The germline CDR1 and CDR2 sequences are DFQATT and SNEGSKA (reference sequence). This CDR3 region has 14 residues. With 4 bases removed from V and 5 bases from J, the gap between germline ends came to 17 bases. The DNA for the CDR3 is TGCAGTGCTATCAAACAGGGATCGGACGAGACCCAGTACTTC. This translates into CSAIKQGSDETQYF.